The 16 T cell receptor beta chains below all came from one sample that was sequenced in a study of T cell repertoires in ileal Crohn's disease. This table comes from immunoSEQ multiplex PCR, and its TCRdb copy is limited to in-frame clones, with some not included. The sample has about 11,000 clones; around 86% are singletons. Specified time point: inflamed ileum from the surgical specimen. Sample: ileal tissue. The receptors were sampled from an adult with Crohn's disease.

This clone was recorded only once. V gene TRBV7-2 combines with J gene TRBJ1-4; a weak D match, TRBD1 (6 bases). Germline CDR1 SGHTA, CDR2 FQGNSA. This CDR3 contains 14 residues. The ends were cut back, 5 bases at V and 7 bases at J, with 14 bases in the middle. The CDR3 DNA reads TGTGCCAGCAGCCCCGAGAACAGGGTTGAAAAACTGTTTTTT. Amino acid sequence: CASSPENRVEKLFF.

This chain connects TRBV13 to TRBJ1-2; D gene unclear. V was cut by 3 bases and J by 6 bases, with 20 bases left in between. Germline CDR1 reads PRHDT; CDR2 reads FYEKMQ (reference sequence). This CDR3 region has 16 residues. The chain's CDR3 is CASSLKGSQLLDGYTF. Written as DNA, the CDR3 is TGTGCCAGCAGCTTGAAAGGTTCCCAACTACTCGATGGCTACACCTTC.

The genes are TRBV6-6 and TRBJ2-7; TRBD1 might be the D (6 bases). Trimming cost V 5 bases and J 6 bases, with 17 bases left between them. Germline-derived CDR1 and CDR2 are MNHNY and SVGAGI (reference sequence). The CDR3 consists of 14 residues. CDR3 nucleotides: TGTGCCAGCAGTCTACAGGGATTGGTGACCGAGCAGTACTTC. It is translated as CASSLQGLVTEQYF.

This chain connects TRBV9 to TRBJ2-7; weak D call: TRBD2 (5 bases). The CDR3 sequence is 14 residues long. Trimming stripped 5 bases from V and 5 bases from J, with 17 bases between. CDR1 is SGDLS, CDR2 YYNGEE, per germline. The CDR3 nucleotides read TGTGCCAGCAGTGAAGCCGGGGTGGAGGACGAGCAGTACGTC. This translates into CASSEAGVEDEQYV.

This chain joins TRBV5-1 and TRBJ1-3; TRBD1 is a possible D gene (6 bases). The germline V and J ends were trimmed by 5 bases and 2 bases, with 11 bases remaining between them. The CDR3 contains 14 residues. From germline, CDR1 is SGHRS and CDR2 YFSETQ. The CDR3 bases are TGCGCCAGCAGTACAGGGAGGCCTGGAAACACCATATATTTT. This sequence encodes CASSTGRPGNTIYF.

The V call is TRBV6-1, the J call TRBJ2-7; 7 nucleotides line up with TRBD1. The V segment lost 3 bases and the J segment 3 bases; nucleotides outside the gene matches: 5. The CDR3 consists of 14 residues. Germline assignment: CDR1 MNHNS and CDR2 SASEGT. CDR3 in amino acids: CASSDWGQLYEQYV. The CDR3 DNA sequence: TGTGCCAGCAGTGACTGGGGACAGCTCTACGAGCAGTACGTC.

V usage is TRBV7-3 and J usage is TRBJ2-3; a possible D gene is TRBD2 (5 bases). With 8 bases removed from V and 4 bases from J, the gap between germline ends came to 16 bases. The CDR3 totals 14 residues. Germline-derived CDR1 and CDR2 are SGHTA and FQGTGA. The CDR3 bases are TGTGCCAGCGCCGATACTCGGGAAGCAGATACGCAGTATTTT. It specifies CASADTREADTQYF.

The gene calls are TRBV2 and TRBJ1-2; a possible D gene is TRBD1 (5 bases). The germline V gene encodes CDR1 SNHLY and CDR2 FYNNEI. V was cut by 0 bases and J by 6 bases, with 11 bases left in between. This CDR3 region has 14 residues. The CDR3 region has the DNA TGTGCCAGCAGTGAAGCCCGGGGGAGGGATGGCTACACCTTC. Encoded protein: CASSEARGRDGYTF.

This chain connects TRBV7-6 to TRBJ1-5; D not certain. CDR1 is SGHVS and CDR2 is FNYEAQ in the germline V gene. Trimming cost V 4 bases and J 7 bases, with 17 bases left between them. CDR3 length equals 15 residues. CDR3 nucleotide sequence: TGTGCCAGCAGCTCCTCCACGGGCGCGGGACAGCCCCAGCATTTT. This codes for CASSSSTGAGQPQHF.

The V call is TRBV29-1, the J call TRBJ1-1, with 7 bases matching TRBD1. CDR3 length: 12 residues. Unmatched junction bases numbered 5, after V lost 4 bases and J lost 6 bases. Germline-derived CDR1 and CDR2 are SQVTM and ANQGSEA. This CDR3 reads CSVVGDSPEAFF. For the CDR3, the DNA is TGCAGCGTTGTGGGGGACAGCCCTGAAGCTTTCTTT.

The chain links TRBV18 to TRBJ2-3; D is perhaps TRBD2 (6 bases). V was trimmed by 8 bases and J by 2 bases, leaving 17 bases between them. Per the germline V gene, CDR1 is KGHSH and CDR2 is LQKENI. The length of the CDR3 is 15 residues. CDR3 in amino acids: CASLTGTGDTDTQYF. The CDR3 DNA sequence: TGTGCCAGCCTTACCGGGACGGGAGACACAGATACGCAGTATTTT.

This clone has a single count. The CDR3 nucleotides read TGTGCCAGTAGTATCAAGGGGTCCGGGGAGCTGTTTTTT. Amino acids: CASSIKGSGELFF. The chain recombines TRBV19 with TRBJ2-2; tentative D call: TRBD1 (5 bases). The CDR3 covers 13 residues. Germline V CDR1 and CDR2: LNHDA, SQIVND (reference sequence). V was shortened by 3 bases and J by 6 bases, with 8 bases between the two germline ends.

The gene calls are TRBV7-2 and TRBJ2-3, with D possibly TRBD2 on 6 matching bases. V was trimmed by 4 bases and J by 0 bases, leaving 11 bases between them. This CDR3 has 15 amino acids. Looked up from germline, CDR1 is SGHTA and CDR2 is FQGNSA. This CDR3 is CASSSRAGSTDTQYF. In DNA form, the CDR3 reads TGTGCCAGCAGCTCCAGGGCGGGGAGCACAGATACGCAGTATTTT.

The V gene is TRBV30, the J gene TRBJ1-5, with unresolved D. Trimming removed 2 bases from V and 4 bases from J, with 21 bases in between. CDR3 length equals 17 residues. CDR1 is GTSNPN and CDR2 is SVGIG in the germline V gene (reference sequence). The CDR3 nucleotides read TGTGCCTGGAGTTTCACGGCCTCGGGATTAAGAAATCAGCCCCAGCATTTT. Its protein product is CAWSFTASGLRNQPQHF.

The CDR3 here is CASSPSRGSGELFF. CDR3 coding DNA: TGTGCCAGCTCACCTTCCCGGGGGTCCGGGGAGCTGTTTTTT. The V and J genes are TRBV18 and TRBJ2-2; perhaps TRBD2 as D (6 bases). Trimming took 3 bases from V and 6 from J, leaving 11 bases between them. The length of the CDR3 is 14 residues. Germline V lookup: CDR1 KGHSH, CDR2 LQKENI.

The gene calls are TRBV4-2 and TRBJ2-7, with 7 bases identical to TRBD2. The V gene end was trimmed by 1 base and the J gene end by 5 bases; junction bases not matched to a gene: 8. From germline, CDR1 is LGHNA and CDR2 YNFKEQ. The CDR3 sequence is 15 residues long. In DNA form, the CDR3 reads TGTGCCAGCAGCCAAGGGCGGGGCGGGAGTGACGAGCAGTACTTC. Translation: CASSQGRGGSDEQYF.